The next 22 T cell receptor beta chains were all read from a single sample in a study of shared clonotypes between healthy human individuals. This table comes from immunoSEQ multiplex PCR, and its TCRdb copy is limited to in-frame clones, with some not included. The sample shows hundreds of thousands of clones, about 74% of them seen only once. The sample consisted of memory CD4+ T cells sorted from blood. Subset: CD45RA-negative fraction. Receptors were obtained from a woman aged 25 to 45 in good health.

The chain combines TRBV27 with TRBJ1-1; 9 positions match TRBD1. Trimming cost V 4 bases and J 5 bases; bases outside gene matches: 5. Germline CDR1 is MNHEY and CDR2 is SMNVEV (reference sequence). The length of the CDR3 is 14 residues. DNA for the CDR3: TGTGCCAGCAGTTCACAGGGGGCCGGAACTGAAGCTTTCTTT. Encoded protein: CASSSQGAGTEAFF.

This clone was observed a single time. The chain couples TRBV4-2 to TRBJ2-5, with TRBD1 matching 7 bases. The CDR3 has 15 residues. From germline, CDR1 is LGHNA and CDR2 YNFKEQ. V shed 0 bases, J shed 3 bases, and the junction held 4 bases outside the gene matches. The CDR3 loop is CASSQDGTVKETQYF. In nucleotides, the CDR3 is TGTGCCAGCAGCCAAGATGGGACAGTAAAAGAGACCCAGTACTTC.

The chain uses TRBV29-1 and TRBJ2-2; a weak D match, TRBD1 (5 bases). Looked up from germline, CDR1 is SQVTM and CDR2 is ANQGSEA. This CDR3 comprises 16 residues. The V gene lost 4 bases and the J gene lost 5 bases, with 20 bases spanning the gap. The CDR3 region has the DNA TGCAGCGTTGCCCTTTCAGGCAGTCAGGGAACCGGGGAGCTGTTTTTT. The encoded protein is CSVALSGSQGTGELFF.

This clone was recorded at least ten times. The V gene is TRBV19, the J gene TRBJ1-2; perhaps TRBD1 as D (6 bases). This CDR3 spans 14 amino acids. Germline V CDR1 and CDR2: LNHDA, SQIVND (reference sequence). V was shortened by 7 bases and J by 8 bases, with 20 bases between the two germline ends. CDR3 sequence reads: CASTGARGTDGYTF. CDR3 DNA sequence: TGTGCCAGTACAGGGGCCAGGGGTACGGACGGCTACACCTTC.

V is TRBV1 and J is TRBJ2-7. TRBV1 is a documented pseudogene. This CDR3 region has 17 residues. CDR3 DNA: TGCACCAGCTTCAAGGGGGACTCCTCCTCAGGACTTTACGAGCAGTACTTC. Amino acid sequence: CTSFKGDSSSGLYEQYF.

The chain combines TRBV6-5 with TRBJ2-3; maybe TRBD1 (6 bases). CDR1 is MNHEY, CDR2 SVGAGI, per germline. The CDR3 has 14 residues. Trimming cost V 4 bases and J 2 bases, with 10 bases left between them. The CDR3 here is CASSSRQATDTQYF. DNA of the CDR3: TGTGCCAGCAGTTCCCGACAGGCCACAGATACGCAGTATTTT.

J is TRBJ2-1 and V is TRBV5-1; D possibly corresponds to TRBD2 (6 bases). The length of the CDR3 is 15 residues. CDR1 and CDR2 (germline): SGHRS, YFSETQ. The V end lost 0 bases, the J end lost 3 bases, and 10 bases lay between the germline ends. The CDR3 bases are TGCGCCAGCAGCTTGGACGTGACTAGCTACAATGAGCAGTTCTTC. Its translation is CASSLDVTSYNEQFF.

This chain joins TRBV5-1 and TRBJ2-5, with 8 bases identical to TRBD1. The CDR3 sequence is 16 residues long. The germline CDR1 and CDR2 sequences are SGHRS and YFSETQ. J lost 1 base, V lost 3 bases, and 8 bases had no gene match. For the CDR3, the DNA is TGCGCCAGCAGCTCCTGGGGACAGGACGGCCAAGAGACCCAGTACTTC. Residues: CASSSWGQDGQETQYF.

Turning to this clone: In the same sample, other DNA sequences code for this CDR3. The chain joins TRBV18 to TRBJ1-1, with a possible D match to TRBD1 (5 bases). Trimming pared 3 bases from V and 3 bases from J, leaving 8 bases between. The CDR3 has 13 amino acids. Germline V CDR1 and CDR2: KGHSH, LQKENI. The CDR3 sequence is CASSPGGDTEAFF. The CDR3 coding sequence is TGTGCCAGCTCACCGGGAGGGGACACTGAAGCTTTCTTT.

The V call is TRBV27, the J call TRBJ1-1; TRBD1 might be the D (6 bases). CDR1 is MNHEY and CDR2 is SMNVEV in the germline V gene (reference sequence). The germline V and J ends were trimmed by 4 bases and 3 bases, with 9 bases remaining between them. The CDR3 consists of 13 residues. Here the CDR3 DNA reads TGTGCCAGCAGTTCCACAGGGTACACTGAAGCTTTCTTT. Its protein is CASSSTGYTEAFF.

The rearrangement joins TRBV18 to TRBJ1-4, with D possibly being TRBD1 (5 bases). V lost 4 bases and J 2 bases, leaving 14 bases between the germline ends. The CDR3 loop spans 16 amino acids. Germline V gives CDR1 KGHSH, CDR2 LQKENI. DNA of the CDR3: TGTGCCAGCTCACTAACCAATCGGGGGACTAATGAAAAACTGTTTTTT. It yields the protein CASSLTNRGTNEKLFF.

V usage is TRBV6-5 and J usage is TRBJ2-7; no clear D. V was shortened by 0 bases and J by 0 bases, with 12 bases between the two germline ends. Germline CDR1 and CDR2: MNHEY and SVGAGI. The CDR3 spans 16 residues. The CDR3 loop reads CASSYSIRVSSYEQYF. The CDR3, as DNA: TGTGCCAGCAGTTACTCAATCCGAGTAAGCTCCTACGAGCAGTACTTC.

The rearrangement links TRBV5-1 to TRBJ2-6, with D possibly matching TRBD2 (6 bases). V gave up 5 bases and J gave up 0 bases, with 15 bases separating them. Germline V lookup: CDR1 SGHRS, CDR2 YFSETQ. This CDR3 has 17 amino acids. The CDR3 DNA is TGCGCCAGCAGTTCCACCGGGAGCTACTCTGGGGCCAACGTCCTGACTTTC. Amino acid sequence: CASSSTGSYSGANVLTF.

This chain links TRBV4-2 with TRBJ2-3; 8 nucleotides line up with TRBD2. The CDR3 loop spans 14 amino acids. Germline loops: CDR1 LGHNA, CDR2 YNFKEQ. V dropped 7 bases and J dropped 3; count of bases not matched to a gene: 6. The CDR3 DNA reads as TGTGCCAGCATGGTGGCTAGCGGGACAGATACGCAGTATTTT. This translates into CASMVASGTDTQYF.

The gene calls are TRBV9 and TRBJ2-1, with 9 bases fitting TRBD2. Germline CDR1 SGDLS, CDR2 YYNGEE. The CDR3 consists of 15 residues. After removal of 8 bases from V and 7 bases from J, the junction contained 13 bases not matched to a gene. This CDR3 reads CASTKTGTSRNEQFF. CDR3 in DNA: TGTGCCAGTACAAAAACCGGGACTAGCAGGAATGAGCAGTTCTTC.

The chain links TRBV11-2 to TRBJ1-1, with D perhaps TRBD1 (6 bases). The CDR3 length is 13 residues. CDR1 is SGHAT, CDR2 FQNNGV, per germline. Trimming left V 3 bases short and J 10 bases short, with 15 bases between. CDR3 residues: CASSLTGVVAAFF. CDR3 nucleotide sequence: TGTGCCAGCAGCTTGACAGGCGTAGTTGCAGCTTTCTTT. Using reference TRBV11-2 and TRBJ1-1 for the parts outside the CDR3, the full variable domain is EAGVAQSPRYKIIEKRQSVAFWCNPISGHATLYWYQQILGQGPKLLIQFQNNGVVDDSQLPKDRFSAERLKGVDSTLKIQPAKLEDSAVYLCASSLTGVVAAFFGQGTRLTVV.

V usage is TRBV10-3 and J usage is TRBJ2-7, with TRBD1 identical over 7 bases. Germline loops: CDR1 ENHRY, CDR2 SYGVKD. The CDR3 extends over 13 amino acids. Unmatched junction bases numbered 4, after V lost 6 bases and J lost 2 bases. As DNA, the CDR3 is TGTGCCATCAGCACCGGGACAGCCTACGAGCAGTACTTC. It encodes CAISTGTAYEQYF.

J is TRBJ1-2 and V is TRBV5-1, with D possibly matching TRBD1 (5 bases). The CDR3 sequence is 13 residues long. Germline V lookup: CDR1 SGHRS, CDR2 YFSETQ. Trimming pared 4 bases from V and 6 bases from J, leaving 13 bases between. CDR3 nucleotides: TGCGCCAGCAGCAACCCGACAGAAAATGGCTACACCTTC. Its protein product is CASSNPTENGYTF.

This chain joins TRBV5-1 and TRBJ2-1; perhaps TRBD2 as D (6 bases). The V gene's germline CDR1 is SGHRS and CDR2 YFSETQ. The V end lost 4 bases, the J end lost 12 bases, and 20 bases lay between the germline ends. The CDR3 length is 14 residues. The CDR3 region is CASSPGDPKGAQFF. The CDR3 DNA is TGCGCCAGCAGCCCGGGGGACCCCAAAGGAGCGCAGTTCTTC.

This clone has only one observation. V is TRBV11-1 and J is TRBJ2-2; TRBD2 aligns across 9 bases. The CDR3 totals 16 residues. Germline V gene data show CDR1 as SGHAT and CDR2 as FQDESV (reference sequence). The V segment lost 6 bases and the J segment 0 bases; nucleotides outside the gene matches: 5. The CDR3 protein is CASSILAGPNTGELFF. For the CDR3, the DNA is TGTGCCAGCAGTATACTAGCGGGCCCGAACACCGGGGAGCTGTTTTTT.

The genes are TRBV7-2 and TRBJ1-2; maybe TRBD1 (5 bases). The CDR3 is made up of 15 amino acids. V lost 1 base and J 4 bases, leaving 13 bases between the germline ends. Per germline, CDR1 SGHTA and CDR2 FQGNSA. In nucleotides, the CDR3 is TGTGCCAGCAGCTTAGTAGGGGTTTCTACCTATGGCTACACCTTC. Its protein is CASSLVGVSTYGYTF.

This chain joins TRBV27 and TRBJ2-6; a weak D match, TRBD1 (6 bases). Trimming shortened V by 7 bases and J by 3 bases, and 13 bases separated the two germline ends. The CDR3 sequence is 15 residues long. Germline CDR1 MNHEY, CDR2 SMNVEV (reference sequence). The CDR3 loop is CASMYRVNGANVLTF. As DNA, the CDR3 is TGTGCCAGCATGTACAGGGTTAATGGGGCCAACGTCCTGACTTTC.